The TCR beta chain described here comes from a study of cytomegalovirus exposure and HLA in healthy donors. Findings of the study overall: It was assumed in the presence/absence analyses that sequencing depth was roughly uniform across donors.

Remarks on this clone: Antigen: not known.

With 5 bases clipped from V and 4 bases from J, the junction kept 4 bases outside the gene matches. This CDR3 spans 13 amino acids. The germline gives CDR1 LNHDA, CDR2 SQIVND (reference sequence). PCR employed 60 Vbeta and 13 Jbeta primers. In the authors' methods: The authors later counted 70 million to 85 million unique TCR beta chains, 9.5 million to 13 million of them shared. Profiling relied on immunoSEQ multiplex PCR, and the TCRdb table lists in-frame clones only, not all of them. That table is the source of V, J and clone size, and D and trimming were worked out from the DNA. The table has 95,000 to 100,000 clones, around 77% seen once.

V and J are TRBV19 and TRBJ2-5, with 7 bases fitting TRBD1. What was sequenced was PBMCs. The TCR comes from a man aged 35 to 55 in good health and CMV-seronegative. CDR3 in amino acids: CASSPHRGETQYF. The CDR3 coding sequence is TGTGCCAGTAGTCCCCACAGGGGAGAGACCCAGTACTTC.